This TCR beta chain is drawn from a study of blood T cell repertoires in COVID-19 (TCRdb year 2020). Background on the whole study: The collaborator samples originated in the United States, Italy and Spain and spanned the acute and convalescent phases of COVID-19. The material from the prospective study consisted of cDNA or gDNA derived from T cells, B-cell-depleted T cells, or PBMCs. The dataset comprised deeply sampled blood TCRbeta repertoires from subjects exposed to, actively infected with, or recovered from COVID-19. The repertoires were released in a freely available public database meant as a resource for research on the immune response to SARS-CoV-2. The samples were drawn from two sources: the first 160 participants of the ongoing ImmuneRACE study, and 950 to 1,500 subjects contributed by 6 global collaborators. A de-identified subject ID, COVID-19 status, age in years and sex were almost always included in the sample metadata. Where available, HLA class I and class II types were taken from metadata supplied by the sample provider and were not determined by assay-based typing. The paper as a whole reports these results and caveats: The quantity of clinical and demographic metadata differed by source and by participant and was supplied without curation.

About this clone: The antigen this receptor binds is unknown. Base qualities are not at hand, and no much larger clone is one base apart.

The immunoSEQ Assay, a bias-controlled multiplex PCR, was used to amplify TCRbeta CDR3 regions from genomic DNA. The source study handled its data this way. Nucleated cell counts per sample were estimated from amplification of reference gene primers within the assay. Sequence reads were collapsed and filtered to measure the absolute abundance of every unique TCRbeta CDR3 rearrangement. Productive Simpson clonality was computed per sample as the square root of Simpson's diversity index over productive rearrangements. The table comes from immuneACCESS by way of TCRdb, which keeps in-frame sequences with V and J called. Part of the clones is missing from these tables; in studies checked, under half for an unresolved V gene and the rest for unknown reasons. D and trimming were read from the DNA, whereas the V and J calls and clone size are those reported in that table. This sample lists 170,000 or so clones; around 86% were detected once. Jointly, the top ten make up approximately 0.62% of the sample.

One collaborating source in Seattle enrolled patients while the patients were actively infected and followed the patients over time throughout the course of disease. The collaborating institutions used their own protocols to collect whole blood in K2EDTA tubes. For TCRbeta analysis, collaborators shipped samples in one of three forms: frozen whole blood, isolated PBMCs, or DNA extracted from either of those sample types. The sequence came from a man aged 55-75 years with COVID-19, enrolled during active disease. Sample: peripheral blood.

The nucleotides read TGTGCCAGCAGGGGTGGAGTGACTGAAGCTTTCTTT. Translated, it gives CASRGGVTEAFF. The chain joins TRBV28 to TRBJ1-1; the D gene cannot be named for sure. CDR1 is given as MDHEN and CDR2 as SYDVKM, both from the germline V gene. V is clipped by 6 bases and J by 5 bases, and the sequence between their germline boundaries is 10 bases long. The cysteine opens and the phenylalanine closes a CDR3 of 12 amino acids. The DNA shown is the 36-base CDR3, in frame from base 1.